One sample yielded the 19 T cell receptor beta chains listed below, sequenced in a study of low-dose radiotherapy and immunotherapy resistance in tumors. The TCRs were subjected to amplification over 20 PCR cycles employing a constant-region primer in conjunction with a V-primer adapter. TCRdb re-derived calls from the reads in MiXCR, one entry per CDR3 protein. There are tens of thousands of distinct CDR3 sequences in the sample; around 11% occur only once, and approximately 6.2% lies in the top ten. Indicated time point: before trial treatment. The sequencing here drew on PBMCs, taken before treatment. The origin of the receptors is a female donor with ovarian cancer.

This clonotype was detected ten times or more. V usage is TRBV27 and J usage is TRBJ2-1, with 10 nucleotides matching TRBD2. From germline, CDR1 is MNHEY and CDR2 SMNVEV (reference sequence). The CDR3 runs 16 residues. V lost 0 bases and J lost 12; bases outside the gene matches: 11. The CDR3 nucleotides read TGTGCCAGCAGTTTATCCCCCTCCGGGACTAGCGTTGGGCAGTTCTTC. This encodes CASSLSPSGTSVGQFF.

This clonotype was seen only once. The chain combines TRBV28 with TRBJ2-7; the D gene is possibly TRBD2 (6 bases). Germline lookup yields CDR1 MDHEN and CDR2 SYDVKM. The CDR3 spans 16 residues. The V end lost 5 bases, the J end lost 0 bases, and 17 bases lay between the germline ends. DNA of the CDR3: TGTGCCAGCAGTGCGGGGAGATGGACGCACTCCTACGAGCAGTACTTC. Translation gives CASSAGRWTHSYEQYF.

This clonotype is deemed medium-sized. CDR3 in amino acids: CASSPAQFLTDTQYF. The CDR3 nucleotides are TGTGCCAGCAGCCCAGCACAGTTCCTCACAGATACGCAGTATTTT. V usage is TRBV28 and J usage is TRBJ2-3; no firm D call. Germline-derived CDR1 and CDR2 are MDHEN and SYDVKM. The CDR3 totals 15 residues. Between the trimmed V and J ends, which lost 6 bases and 2 bases, there was a span of 15 bases.

The sample holds a few counts of this clonotype. As DNA, the CDR3 is TGTGCCAGCAGTGAATATCCCCCCCCGAGAAGCACAGATACGCAGTATTTT. Translation gives CASSEYPPPRSTDTQYF. The chain carries TRBV6-5 and TRBJ2-3; no clear D. CDR3 size: 17 residues. The V and J ends lost 5 bases and 0 bases respectively, with 18 bases between them. Germline V gives CDR1 MNHEY, CDR2 SVGAGI.

This clonotype was recorded many times. The chain recombines TRBV10-2 with TRBJ1-6; TRBD1 matches at 8 bases. Germline lookup yields CDR1 WSHSY and CDR2 SAAADI. This CDR3 is built from 15 residues. V lost 5 bases to trimming and J lost 8 bases; unmatched junction nucleotides: 8. CDR3 region: CASSPDRGGDSPLHF. The CDR3 coding sequence is TGCGCCAGCAGTCCCGACAGGGGAGGCGATTCACCCCTCCACTTT.

This clonotype was observed at least ten times. V gene TRBV12-3 or TRBV12-4 combines with J gene TRBJ2-3; TRBD2 aligns across 10 bases. V lost 6 bases to trimming and J lost 2 bases; unmatched junction nucleotides: 8. The CDR3 totals 16 residues. Written as DNA, the CDR3 is TGTGCCAGCAGCTATGGACTAGCGGACTACACAGATACGCAGTATTTT. Its translation: CASSYGLADYTDTQYF.

This clonotype was detected many times. This chain connects TRBV27 to TRBJ2-5, with D unresolved. V lost 2 bases and J 5 bases, leaving 12 bases between the germline ends. The CDR3 has 14 amino acids. Per germline, CDR1 MNHEY and CDR2 SMNVEV (reference sequence). CDR3 residues: CASSLRRVGETQYF. CDR3 sequence (DNA): TGTGCCAGCAGTTTACGTAGGGTGGGGGAGACCCAGTACTTC.

This clonotype was detected a few times. The chain has TRBV5-1 and TRBJ1-1; TRBD1 matches at 9 bases. V lost 0 bases, J lost 4 bases, and 10 bases stayed unmatched. The CDR3 totals 17 residues. Germline-derived CDR1 and CDR2 are SGHRS and YFSETQ. In nucleotides, the CDR3 is TGCGCCAGCAGCTTGGGAAGCCGGGACAGGGTAAGCACTGAAGCTTTCTTT. Amino acids: CASSLGSRDRVSTEAFF.

This clonotype was seen ten or more times. This rearrangement joins TRBV20-1 to TRBJ2-3, with 7 nucleotides matching TRBD1. The CDR3 runs to 15 residues. The germline V gene encodes CDR1 DFQATT and CDR2 SNEGSKA (reference sequence). J lost 0 bases, V lost 6 bases, and 9 bases had no gene match. For the CDR3, the DNA is TGCAGTGCGGATCTCAGGGGGTATAGCACAGATACGCAGTATTTT. Encoded protein: CSADLRGYSTDTQYF.

In this sample, this clonotype turned up many times. The V call is TRBV24-1, the J call TRBJ2-5; TRBD1 matches 7 bases. With 0 bases clipped from V and 3 bases from J, the junction kept 6 bases outside the gene matches. The CDR3 loop spans 16 amino acids. Germline CDR1 KGHDR, CDR2 SFDVKD. The CDR3 DNA follows: TGTGCCACCAGTGATTTGCAAGGGACAGATGAAGAGACCCAGTACTTC. Translated: CATSDLQGTDEETQYF.

The V and J genes are TRBV14 and TRBJ1-1, with a possible D match to TRBD1 (6 bases). Germline V gene lookup returns CDR1 SGHDN and CDR2 FVKESK. The CDR3 covers 13 residues. V lost 1 base to trimming and J lost 8 bases, with 11 bases between them. The CDR3 loop reads CASSQGGGREAFF. The DNA of the CDR3 is TGTGCCAGCAGCCAAGGGGGGGGGCGCGAAGCTTTCTTT.

This clonotype was picked up many times. The V and J genes are TRBV10-3 and TRBJ1-6, with 9 nucleotides matching TRBD1. Germline CDR1 and CDR2: ENHRY and SYGVKD. With V trimmed by 8 bases and J by 5 bases, 13 bases remained unmatched. The CDR3 length is 17 residues. As DNA, the CDR3 is TGTGCCATCGGAAGGACAGGGGCCGCAGGGGATAATTCACCCCTCCACTTT. Protein sequence: CAIGRTGAAGDNSPLHF.

The sample holds many counts of this clonotype. The rearrangement links TRBV10-3 to TRBJ1-2, with 8 bases fitting TRBD1. Germline trimming cut 5 bases from V and 7 bases from J; bases unmatched to any gene: 3. Germline V gene data show CDR1 as ENHRY and CDR2 as SYGVKD. The CDR3 is 12 residues long. The CDR3 sequence: CAISQQGGGYTF. The CDR3 DNA reads as TGTGCCATCAGTCAACAGGGGGGTGGCTACACCTTC.

DNA for the CDR3: TGCGCCAGCAGTGCGGACAGATTCATGAACACTGAAGCTTTCTTT. Its translation: CASSADRFMNTEAFF. The chain joins TRBV10-1 to TRBJ1-1; maybe TRBD1 (6 bases). The CDR3 has 15 residues. The germline V gene has CDR1 WNHNN and CDR2 SYGVQD (reference sequence). The germline V and J ends were trimmed by 4 bases and 0 bases, with 12 bases remaining between them.

This clonotype came up many times. The chain is built from TRBV11-2 and TRBJ2-1, with 7 bases aligning to TRBD1. V lost 4 bases, J lost 7 bases, and 10 bases stayed unmatched. The CDR3 runs 15 residues. The germline V gene encodes CDR1 SGHAT and CDR2 FQNNGV. The CDR3 loop reads CASSSEHRGVNEQFF. The CDR3 region has the DNA TGTGCCAGCAGCTCGGAGCACAGGGGAGTTAATGAGCAGTTCTTC.

This clonotype was picked up a small number of times. The chain has TRBV7-3 and TRBJ2-1; the D is unclear. Deletions cut 5 bases from V and 0 bases from J, with 14 bases between. Germline V lookup: CDR1 SGHTA, CDR2 FQGTGA. This CDR3 has 16 amino acids. The DNA for the CDR3 is TGTGCCAGCAGCCCCCGACTTGAGAGCTCCTACAATGAGCAGTTCTTC. This translates into CASSPRLESSYNEQFF.

This clonotype came up many times. For the CDR3, the DNA is TGTGCCAGCAAGAATAGCGGAAATGAGCAGTTCTTC. Translated: CASKNSGNEQFF. The rearrangement links TRBV3-1 to TRBJ2-1; perhaps TRBD2 as D (6 bases). V lost 7 bases, J lost 7 bases, and 11 bases lay in between. Germline values: CDR1 LGHDT, CDR2 YNNKEL (reference sequence). The length of the CDR3 is 12 residues.

This clonotype has at least ten counts. V usage is TRBV19 and J usage is TRBJ2-1, with 9 bases matching TRBD2. Germline V gene data show CDR1 as LNHDA and CDR2 as SQIVND (reference sequence). With V trimmed by 4 bases and J by 3 bases, 7 bases remained unmatched. This CDR3 is built from 16 residues. The CDR3 spells CASSTLPSGNYNEQFF. For the CDR3, the DNA is TGTGCCAGTAGTACCTTACCTAGCGGGAACTACAATGAGCAGTTCTTC.

The V and J genes are TRBV5-1 and TRBJ2-1; TRBD2 matches 9 bases. This CDR3 is built from 15 residues. Looked up from germline, CDR1 is SGHRS and CDR2 is YFSETQ. V lost 7 bases and J lost 2; bases outside the gene matches: 7. In DNA, the CDR3 is TGCGCCAGCGATGCAGCGGGGGGACCCTACAATGAGCAGTTCTTC. It is translated as CASDAAGGPYNEQFF.